This entry is about one TCR beta chain. This clone's antigen is unknown. No base-level quality is on record; no much larger clone is a single base apart. The data derive from a study of shared clonotypes between healthy human individuals (dated by TCRdb to the early 2020s). For context, the study as a whole: Three men and two women, aged 18 to 49 years, made up the cohort. Per donor, three plates each were used for CD4 naive and CD4 memory, two for CD8 naive, and one for CD8 memory. Blood TCR repertoires of roughly 5 healthy adults were deeply sequenced to estimate repertoire size and the extent of clonotype sharing between individuals. To increase sequencing depth and limit assay-specific biases, TCR repertoire library preparation and sequencing were carried out by different laboratories using diverse techniques. Per donor, leukapheresis produced somewhere between about 0.9 and 9.5 billion PBMCs. Study-wide conclusions, independent of this receptor: Compared with non-shared clonotypes, clonotypes shared by all four sorted-subset donors had higher generation probabilities. Pairwise subsampling indicated that sequencing depth was expected to affect the degree of clonotype sharing among donors. Even with the large sequencing depth, rarefaction of the sorted-subset datasets indicated that sequencing was incomplete. Sampling was restricted to blood, and TCR repertoires in tissues likely differ from the TCR repertoires found in blood. Because the study included a small number of donors, the genetic and exposure-history diversity represented was limited. When a few donors were compared, the shared fraction of clonotypes was 5% to 6.5% for naive CD4, over 3% for naive CD8, 2% to 2.5% for memory CD4, and less than 0.45% for memory CD8. Larger estimated clonotype richness was generally found for naive subsets than for memory subsets.

Looking up the germline V gene yields CDR1 SGHAT and CDR2 FQNNGV. V gives up 4 bases and J gives up 4 bases, and the segment between their germline ends measures 16 bases. The cysteine opens and the phenylalanine closes a CDR3 of 16 amino acids. The entry retains the CDR3 DNA only, 48 bases that are in frame from base 1. Donors were healthy HIV-negative adults with no recently reported acute infections or vaccinations. Only Caucasian adults living in Nashville, Tennessee, USA were represented among the donors. CD4+ T cells were enriched by magnetic negative selection; naive cells were then positively selected on CD45RA, and the negative fraction formed the memory subset. Blood was collected by leukapheresis, and PBMCs were isolated by Ficoll-Histopaque density gradient centrifugation and then cryopreserved in liquid nitrogen vapor phase. Analytical flow cytometry was used to check the purity and quantity of each magnetically sorted T cell population. Genomic DNA was isolated from each sorted fraction and quantified by UV absorbance on a Nanodrop 2000c.

Using the deep immunoSEQ assay, multiplex PCR amplified TCR CDR3 regions from genomic DNA. For each cell subset, the extracted genomic DNA was distributed evenly across all wells of several immunoSEQ 96-well plates, and each plate served as one replicate. For sorted subsets, around 0.2 ug of genomic DNA, equivalent to tens of thousands of T cell genomes, went into each replicate PCR. Purified libraries were quantified with a Qubit 3.0 fluorometer, sized on a Bioanalyzer 2100, and re-quantified with the KAPA Library Quantification kit. A separate single-read 150-cycle Illumina NextSeq 550 flow cell was used to sequence each immunoSEQ 96-well plate. The original pipeline was this. The immunoSEQ output contained only junctional sequences without quality scores, so filtering could not match that applied to full-length reads. To assign V/J genes and CDR3, sequences were annotated using PyIR, a Python wrapper for IgBLAST v1.9, with IMGT germline references. Reads were removed for weak V/J assignments (E-value above 1e-6), missing CDR3, stop codons, out-of-frame junctions, or ambiguous translated residues. A V3J clonotype was defined by an identical inferred V gene, J gene, and CDR3 amino acid sequence. To compute the percentage overlap between repertoires, the number of shared unique clonotypes was divided by the size of the smaller repertoire. RTK rarefaction, the Chao1 estimator, and Recon v2.1 estimates of unobserved clonotypes were used to assess repertoire richness. Generation probabilities for all TCRbeta clonotypes obtained by the gDNA method from a handful of donors were computed using OLGA. TCRdb took this table from immuneACCESS and kept in-frame rearrangements with V and J called. Such tables lack part of the clones; where checked against another copy, unresolved V genes explain under half of the gap, and the rest is unexplained. V and J calls and clone size are those listed in that table; D and trimming were worked out from the DNA. For this sample there are about 2.5 million clones; roughly 92% appear just once. Clones ranked in the top ten supply 0.37% of the sample.

The rearrangement combines TRBV11-2 with TRBJ2-2; the D gene cannot be resolved reliably. The TCR was taken from a man between 18 and 35 years old in good health. Some clones in this sample may be carry-over from other donors' samples. The specimen sequenced was naive CD4+ T cells from PBMCs. The label giving this sample's cell subset or site can be read as: CD45RA+ positively selected. The CDR3 corresponds to CASSSTPGLGTGELFF. At the DNA level, the sequence is TGTGCCAGCAGCTCGACCCCCGGCCTTGGCACCGGGGAGCTGTTTTTT.